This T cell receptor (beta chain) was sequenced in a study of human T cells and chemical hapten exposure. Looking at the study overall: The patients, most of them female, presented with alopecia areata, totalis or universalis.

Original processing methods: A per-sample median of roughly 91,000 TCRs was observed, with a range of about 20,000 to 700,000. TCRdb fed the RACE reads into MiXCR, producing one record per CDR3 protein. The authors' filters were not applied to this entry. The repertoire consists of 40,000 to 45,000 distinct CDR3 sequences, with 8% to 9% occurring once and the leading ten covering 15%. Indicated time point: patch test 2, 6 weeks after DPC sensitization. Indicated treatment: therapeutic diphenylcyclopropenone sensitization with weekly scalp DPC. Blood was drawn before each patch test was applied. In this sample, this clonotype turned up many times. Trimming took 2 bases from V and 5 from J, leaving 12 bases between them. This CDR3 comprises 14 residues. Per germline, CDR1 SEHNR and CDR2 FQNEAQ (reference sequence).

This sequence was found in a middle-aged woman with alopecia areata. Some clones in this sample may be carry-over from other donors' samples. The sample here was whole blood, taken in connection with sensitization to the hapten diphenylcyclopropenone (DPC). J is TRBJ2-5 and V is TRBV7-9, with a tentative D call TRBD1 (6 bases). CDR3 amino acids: CASSLSGTIETQYF. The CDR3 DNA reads TGTGCCAGCAGCTTAAGTGGGACAATCGAGACCCAGTACTTC.